A selection of T cell receptor beta chains follows, all from one sample in a study of shared clonotypes between healthy human individuals. Generated by immunoSEQ multiplex PCR, the TCRdb table keeps only in-frame clones and is missing some. The table has about 1.1 million clones, around 78% seen once. Sequenced input: memory CD4+ T cells from PBMCs. These TCRs come from a man between 18 and 29 years old in good health. Some clones in this sample may be carry-over from other donors' samples. The CDR3 runs from the conserved cysteine through the conserved F or W. Each record gives: V gene, CDR3 protein.

V gene: TRBV6-1
CDR3 protein: CASSDRDRVRRDSNQPQHF

V gene: TRBV7-8
CDR3 protein: CASSPRFTSGRAGPVNTQYF

V gene: TRBV7-2
CDR3 protein: CASSLDPGAKNIQYF

V gene: TRBV11-2
CDR3 protein: CASSLRAKDGYTF

V gene: TRBV29-1
CDR3 protein: CSVGTVTDEQYF

V gene: TRBV18
CDR3 protein: CASSPRRGSGEKLFF

V gene: TRBV4-1
CDR3 protein: CASSQGLRSRTAHEQFF

V gene: TRBV5-1
CDR3 protein: CASSVRGTEAFF

V gene: TRBV19
CDR3 protein: CASSGRGTGGAEAFF

V gene: TRBV6-1
CDR3 protein: CASIYRQGGEQYF

V gene: TRBV11-3
CDR3 protein: CASSLTAGEQYF

V gene: TRBV6-5
CDR3 protein: CASSYGETQYF

V gene: TRBV7-2
CDR3 protein: CASSLARMELGNEQFF

V gene: TRBV4-3
CDR3 protein: CASSQTRTGGEKPQHF

V gene: TRBV28
CDR3 protein: CASSLSGQETQYF